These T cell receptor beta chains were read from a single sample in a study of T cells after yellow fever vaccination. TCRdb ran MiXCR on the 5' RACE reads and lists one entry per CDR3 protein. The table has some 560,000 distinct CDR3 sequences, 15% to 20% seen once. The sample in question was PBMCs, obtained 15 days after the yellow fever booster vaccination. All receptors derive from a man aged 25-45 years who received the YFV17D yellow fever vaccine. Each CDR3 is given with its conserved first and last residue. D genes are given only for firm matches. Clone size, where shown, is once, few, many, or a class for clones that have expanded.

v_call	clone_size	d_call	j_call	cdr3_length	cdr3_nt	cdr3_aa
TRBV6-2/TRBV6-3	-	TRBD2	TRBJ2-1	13	TGTGCCGGCAGACCCAGCGGGAGAGATGAGCAGTTCTTC	CAGRPSGRDEQFF
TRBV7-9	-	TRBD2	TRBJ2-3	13	TGTGCCAGCAGCTTGGACGAGCGGGACACGCAGTATTTT	CASSLDERDTQYF
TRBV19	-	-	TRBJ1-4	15	TGTGCCAGTAGCATCCTTGTCGGGGATACAGAAAAACTGTTTTTT	CASSILVGDTEKLFF
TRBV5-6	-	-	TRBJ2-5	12	TGTGCCAGCCGCACGCGTGTTGGTACCCAGTACTTC	CASRTRVGTQYF
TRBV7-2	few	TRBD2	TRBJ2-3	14	TGTGCCAGCAGCCTTCAGCGGGACACAGATACGCAGTATTTT	CASSLQRDTDTQYF
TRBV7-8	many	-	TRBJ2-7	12	TGTGCCAGCAAAGAGGGTTTCGGCGAGCAGTACTTC	CASKEGFGEQYF
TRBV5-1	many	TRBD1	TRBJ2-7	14	TGTGCCAGCAGCTTAAGCGGACAGGGCTACGAGCAGTACTTC	CASSLSGQGYEQYF
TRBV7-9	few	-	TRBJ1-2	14	TGTGCCAGCAGCTTAGCGGGTACAGGGAGCGGCTACACCTTC	CASSLAGTGSGYTF
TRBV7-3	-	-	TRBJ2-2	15	TGTGCCAGCAGCCGCGGGGACTTCGAAACCGGGGAGCTGTTTTTT	CASSRGDFETGELFF
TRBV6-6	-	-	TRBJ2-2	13	TGTGCCAGCAGTTACTCGGGGGCCGTGGAGCTGTTTTTT	CASSYSGAVELFF
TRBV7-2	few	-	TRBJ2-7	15	TGTGCCAGCAGCTTAATACCGGTGAGCTCCTACGAGCAGTACTTC	CASSLIPVSSYEQYF
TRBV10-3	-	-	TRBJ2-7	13	TGTGCCATCAGTGAGCCGGCGCCTTACGAGCAGTACTTC	CAISEPAPYEQYF
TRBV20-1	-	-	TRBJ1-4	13	TGCAGTGCTTCCAGGCAGGGAGGAGAAAAACTGTTTTTT	CSASRQGGEKLFF
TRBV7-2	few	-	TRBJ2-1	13	TGTGCCAGCAGCTTAGGGCGGTCTAGGGAGCAGTTCTTC	CASSLGRSREQFF
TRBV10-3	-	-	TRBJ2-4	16	TGTGCCATCAGCACATCTGGAGGGGGAGCCAAAAACATTCAGTACTTC	CAISTSGGGAKNIQYF
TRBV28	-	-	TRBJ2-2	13	TGTGCCAGCAACTTACAGGGCACCGGGGAGCTGTTTTTT	CASNLQGTGELFF
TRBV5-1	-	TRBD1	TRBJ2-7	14	TGCGCCAGCAGCTTGGTAGGGACAGGTGACGAGCAGTACTTC	CASSLVGTGDEQYF
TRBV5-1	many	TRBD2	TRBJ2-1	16	TGCGCCAGCAGCCCGATAGCGGGAGAAGGGTACAATGAGCAGTTCTTC	CASSPIAGEGYNEQFF
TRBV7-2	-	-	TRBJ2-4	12	TGTGCCAGCAGCCCACAGGCTTACATTCAGTACTTC	CASSPQAYIQYF
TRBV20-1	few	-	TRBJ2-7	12	TGCAGTGCCCGGACCTCATCCTACGAGCAGTACTTC	CSARTSSYEQYF
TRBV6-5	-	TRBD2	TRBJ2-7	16	TGTGCCAGCAGTTACACTAATTTAGCGGGAGAGCGAGAGCAGTACTTC	CASSYTNLAGEREQYF
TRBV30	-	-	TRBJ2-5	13	TGTGCCTGGAGTGTAGGGCAGCAAGAGACCCAGTACTTC	CAWSVGQQETQYF
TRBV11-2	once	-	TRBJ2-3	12	TGTGCCAGCAGCTTAAGGTGGGATACGCAGTATTTT	CASSLRWDTQYF
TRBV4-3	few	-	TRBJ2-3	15	TGCGCCAGCAGCCAAGATAGTAGAGGGGCCGGTACGCAGTATTTT	CASSQDSRGAGTQYF
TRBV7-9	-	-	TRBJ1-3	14	TGTGCCAGCAGAACCCAAGACTCTGGAAACACCATATATTTT	CASRTQDSGNTIYF
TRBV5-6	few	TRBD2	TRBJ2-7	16	TGTGCCAGCAGCTTGCGGCTAGCGGACTACTCCTACGAGCAGTACTTC	CASSLRLADYSYEQYF
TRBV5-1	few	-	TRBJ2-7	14	TGCGCCAGCAGAACCGGGACCGTCTCCTACGAGCAGTACTTC	CASRTGTVSYEQYF
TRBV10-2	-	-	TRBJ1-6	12	TGCGCCAGCAGTGATGGCAATTCACCCCTCCACTTT	CASSDGNSPLHF